A single sample is the source of the 23 T cell receptor beta chains below, sequenced in a study of T cells in Graves' hyperthyroidism and ophthalmopathy. The CDR3 regions of TCR beta were amplified from RNA transcripts. In the first-round RT-PCR of the TCR CDR3, the HTBI primer set was used. One entry per CDR3 protein, called by TCRdb with MiXCR from the multiplex PCR reads. The sample comprises fewer than 350,000 distinct CDR3 sequences, roughly 19% of which are singletons, and 39% rests with the top ten. The sequenced material came from blood. The receptors were sampled from a man aged 50 to 60 with Graves' ophthalmopathy.

In nucleotides, the CDR3 is TGCGCCAGCAGCTTGGCCGTAACTAGCGGGGTAGACGAGCAGTACTTC. Amino acids: CASSLAVTSGVDEQYF. The rearrangement links TRBV5-1 to TRBJ2-7; 10 bases align to TRBD2. This CDR3 spans 16 amino acids. J was trimmed by 5 bases and V by 0 bases; bases with no gene match: 8. Per germline, CDR1 SGHRS and CDR2 YFSETQ.

This clonotype was counted at least ten times. The CDR3 spells CASSLSRGRQETQYF. CDR3 in DNA: TGTGCCAGCAGCTTAAGCAGGGGGCGGCAAGAGACCCAGTACTTC. The chain is built from TRBV7-9 and TRBJ2-5, with TRBD1 matching 8 bases. CDR3 length: 15 residues. Germline CDR1 SEHNR, CDR2 FQNEAQ (reference sequence). V gave up 2 bases and J gave up 2 bases; unmatched junction bases: 4. Combining the CDR3 with reference TRBV7-9 and TRBJ2-5 gives the whole variable domain DTGVSQNPRHKITKRGQNVTFRCDPISEHNRLYWYRQTLGQGPEFLTYFQNEAQLEKSRLLSDRFSAERPKGSFSTLEIQRTEQGDSAMYLCASSLSRGRQETQYFGPGTRLLVL.

The genes are TRBV6-5 and TRBJ2-5, with D perhaps matching TRBD2 (5 bases). Germline lookup yields CDR1 MNHEY and CDR2 SVGAGI. This CDR3 is built from 15 residues. The V end was cut by 2 bases, the J end by 5 bases, with 15 bases between. The CDR3 DNA follows: TGTGCCAGCAGTTACGAGGGCCTAGGGCGGGAGACCCAGTACTTC. Residues: CASSYEGLGRETQYF.

J is TRBJ2-2 and V is TRBV28; either TRBD1 or TRBD2 may fit D (5 bases each). CDR1 and CDR2 (germline): MDHEN, SYDVKM. The CDR3 contains 15 residues. Between the trimmed V and J ends, which lost 6 bases and 2 bases, there was a span of 13 bases. The CDR3: CASRAGTSNTGELFF. CDR3 in DNA: TGTGCCAGCAGAGCCGGGACCTCTAACACCGGGGAGCTGTTTTTT.

The gene calls are TRBV5-8 and TRBJ2-7, with D tentatively TRBD2 (6 bases). The CDR3 is 13 residues long. V lost 5 bases, J lost 1 base, and 10 bases lay in between. The germline CDR1 and CDR2 sequences are SGHTS and YDEGEE. The CDR3 DNA is TGTGCCAGCAGGTCTCGGGGGTCCTACGAGCAGTACTTC. Amino acids: CASRSRGSYEQYF.

This clonotype was detected once. The chain is built from TRBV6-2 or TRBV6-3 and TRBJ1-1; 7 bases match TRBD1. The CDR3 runs to 15 residues. V lost 4 bases, J lost 0 bases, and 5 bases stayed unmatched. Germline-derived CDR1 and CDR2 are MNHEY and SVGEGT. CDR3 loop: CASSWSGQLNTEAFF. CDR3 DNA sequence: TGTGCCAGCAGTTGGTCGGGACAGCTGAACACTGAAGCTTTCTTT.

The rearrangement uses TRBV4-2 and TRBJ1-4; a weak D match, TRBD1 (6 bases). The V gene lost 2 bases and the J gene lost 6 bases, with 19 bases spanning the gap. This CDR3 comprises 17 residues. Germline V CDR1 and CDR2: LGHNA, YNFKEQ. In nucleotides, the CDR3 is TGTGCCAGCAGCCAACAAAGAGGAAGAGGGGGAGATGAAAAACTGTTTTTT. It yields the protein CASSQQRGRGGDEKLFF.

This clonotype was detected only a few times. The rearrangement uses TRBV24-1 and TRBJ2-7; D unclear. The length of the CDR3 is 13 residues. CDR1 and CDR2 (germline): KGHDR, SFDVKD. Trimming pared 4 bases from V and 5 bases from J, leaving 11 bases between. CDR3 coding DNA: TGTGCCACCAGTGAGTGGGGTAGGGACGAGCAGTACTTC. It encodes CATSEWGRDEQYF.

Points on this clonotype: A much larger clone differs from this one at a single base, so this may be a read error. The chain is built from TRBV5-1 and TRBJ2-1, with D tentatively TRBD1 (7 bases). V lost 3 bases to trimming and J lost 4 bases, with 17 bases between them. Germline V lookup: CDR1 SGHRS, CDR2 YFSETQ. The CDR3 totals 16 residues. Here the CDR3 DNA reads TGCGCCAGCAGCTCCCCAGGGGGGCGAGCTTACAATGAGCAGTTCTTC. Protein: CASSSPGGRAYNEQFF.

There are many counts of this clonotype. The gene calls are TRBV2 and TRBJ1-3; weak D call: TRBD1 (6 bases). The CDR3 runs 15 residues. Trimming removed 5 bases at V and 1 base at J, with 12 bases between. The germline gives CDR1 SNHLY, CDR2 FYNNEI. Here the CDR3 reads CASSQSDSSGNTIYF. The CDR3 DNA reads TGTGCCAGCAGTCAATCGGACAGTTCTGGAAACACCATATATTTT.

In this sample, this clonotype turned up many times. V gene TRBV20-1 combines with J gene TRBJ2-7, with TRBD2 matching 11 bases. Germline-derived CDR1 and CDR2 are DFQATT and SNEGSKA (reference sequence). J lost 0 bases, V lost 6 bases, and 7 bases had no gene match. The CDR3 extends over 15 amino acids. This chain's CDR3 is CSAEGLAVLSYEQYF. The DNA of the CDR3 is TGCAGTGCAGAGGGACTAGCGGTCCTCTCCTACGAGCAGTACTTC.

This clonotype was counted ten times or more. The chain is built from TRBV7-9 and TRBJ2-3; 8 bases map to TRBD2. The ends lost 5 bases at V and 2 bases at J; junction bases unmatched: 9. Germline CDR1 reads SEHNR; CDR2 reads FQNEAQ (reference sequence). This CDR3 comprises 16 residues. The CDR3 DNA sequence: TGTGCCAGCAGCCCCTATGGGCGGGAGGACACAGATACGCAGTATTTT. This sequence encodes CASSPYGREDTDTQYF.

This clonotype was counted at least ten times. The chain couples TRBV7-2 to TRBJ1-2, with D unresolved. Germline V gene data show CDR1 as SGHTA and CDR2 as FQGNSA. Trimming pared 4 bases from V and 4 bases from J, leaving 4 bases between. The length of the CDR3 is 11 residues. The CDR3 spells CASSSRYGYTF. The CDR3 DNA follows: TGTGCCAGCAGCTCACGCTATGGCTACACCTTC.

This clonotype has ten or more counts. The chain has TRBV6-1 and TRBJ1-5, with D perhaps TRBD1 (5 bases). Germline V lookup: CDR1 MNHNS, CDR2 SASEGT. The CDR3 sequence is 14 residues long. Trimming took 2 bases from V and 8 from J, leaving 13 bases between them. DNA for the CDR3: TGTGCCAGCAGTGAAAGGTGGGGGGTAAAGCCCCAGCATTTT. Translation: CASSERWGVKPQHF.

The chain carries TRBV12-3 or TRBV12-4 and TRBJ2-3, with TRBD2 identical over 10 bases. V was pared by 1 base and J by 5 bases, with 6 bases of the junction left unmatched. The CDR3 has 16 residues. The CDR3 protein is CASSLVLAGELDTQYF. DNA of the CDR3: TGTGCCAGCAGTTTAGTCCTAGCGGGAGAATTAGATACGCAGTATTTT.

The chain uses TRBV19 and TRBJ1-5; tentatively, D is TRBD1 (6 bases). Trimming removed 9 bases at V and 4 bases at J, with 28 bases between. The CDR3 extends over 18 amino acids. Germline V gene sequence: CDR1 LNHDA, CDR2 SQIVND (reference sequence). Here the CDR3 DNA reads TGTGCCAGGAACCGGGCTGACCTCGTTCCGGGGGCGAATCAGCCCCAGCATTTT. Its protein product is CARNRADLVPGANQPQHF.

This clonotype was counted between two and nine times. This chain joins TRBV6-1 and TRBJ1-2, with D possibly being TRBD1 (5 bases). V was clipped by 5 bases and J by 2 bases, with 12 bases between them. Looked up from germline, CDR1 is MNHNS and CDR2 is SASEGT. The CDR3 totals 14 residues. The CDR3 is CASSLSGGNYGYTF. The CDR3 DNA reads as TGTGCCAGCAGTCTGTCGGGGGGGAACTATGGCTACACCTTC.

This clonotype showed up just once. The chain links TRBV24-1 to TRBJ1-4, with 10 bases fitting TRBD1. The CDR3 length is 15 residues. V trimming: 9 bases; J trimming: 0 bases; junction bases outside the gene matches: 3. CDR1 KGHDR and CDR2 SFDVKD come from the germline V gene. The CDR3 bases are TGTGCCACCGGGACAGGGGCGGCAACTAATGAAAAACTGTTTTTT. Encoded protein: CATGTGAATNEKLFF.

This clonotype was seen repeatedly, ten times or more. This chain links TRBV5-1 with TRBJ1-1; the match to TRBD1 covers 8 bases. The germline CDR1 and CDR2 sequences are SGHRS and YFSETQ. The V gene end was trimmed by 4 bases and the J gene end by 8 bases; junction bases not matched to a gene: 10. There are 14 residues in the CDR3. CDR3 in DNA: TGCGCCAGCAGCGGTACAGGGGGGCTAGTGGAAGCTTTCTTT. Translated: CASSGTGGLVEAFF. Complete variable domain (other parts from reference TRBV5-1 and TRBJ1-1): KAGVTQTPRYLIKTRGQQVTLSCSPISGHRSVSWYQQTPGQGLQFLFEYFSETQRNKGNFPGRFSGRQFSNSRSEMNVSTLELGDSALYLCASSGTGGLVEAFFGQGTRLTVV.

This clonotype appeared many times. This rearrangement joins TRBV28 to TRBJ1-1; TRBD1 matches at 9 bases. In germline, CDR1 is MDHEN, CDR2 SYDVKM. The CDR3 sequence is 15 residues long. Trimming cost V 6 bases and J 4 bases; bases outside gene matches: 9. CDR3 region: CASRRTGGGGTEAFF. For the CDR3, the DNA is TGTGCCAGCAGGAGAACAGGGGGCGGTGGCACTGAAGCTTTCTTT.

The chain combines TRBV2 with TRBJ1-5, with TRBD1 as a possible D gene (5 bases). V gave up 2 bases and J gave up 12 bases, with 8 bases separating them. The CDR3 has 11 residues. The germline V gene encodes CDR1 SNHLY and CDR2 FYNNEI. The CDR3 is CASSERQGQHF. The CDR3 region has the DNA TGTGCCAGCAGTGAAAGGCAGGGCCAGCATTTT.

The sample holds many counts of this clonotype. The chain combines TRBV18 with TRBJ2-7; a possible D gene is TRBD2 (6 bases). The CDR3 covers 15 residues. Germline V gene data show CDR1 as KGHSH and CDR2 as LQKENI. V lost 0 bases to trimming and J lost 4 bases, with 13 bases between them. CDR3 in amino acids: CASSPPGGSGYEQYF. The CDR3 DNA reads TGTGCCAGCTCACCACCGGGTGGTAGCGGTTACGAGCAGTACTTC. Together with reference TRBV18 and TRBJ2-7, the CDR3 gives the full variable domain: NAGVMQNPRHLVRRRGQEARLRCSPMKGHSHVYWYRQLPEEGLKFMVYLQKENIIDESGMPKERFSAEFPKEGPSILRIQQVVRGDSAAYFCASSPPGGSGYEQYFGPGTRLTVT.

This clonotype was counted ten times or more. The chain has TRBV3-1 and TRBJ2-2; TRBD2 agrees at 9 bases. Per the germline V gene, CDR1 is LGHDT and CDR2 is YNNKEL (reference sequence). CDR3 size: 16 residues. With 5 bases clipped from V and 4 bases from J, the junction kept 8 bases outside the gene matches. The DNA of the CDR3 is TGTGCCAGCAGCGACACAGCGGGAGGACTCACCGGGGAGCTGTTTTTT. Encoded protein: CASSDTAGGLTGELFF.